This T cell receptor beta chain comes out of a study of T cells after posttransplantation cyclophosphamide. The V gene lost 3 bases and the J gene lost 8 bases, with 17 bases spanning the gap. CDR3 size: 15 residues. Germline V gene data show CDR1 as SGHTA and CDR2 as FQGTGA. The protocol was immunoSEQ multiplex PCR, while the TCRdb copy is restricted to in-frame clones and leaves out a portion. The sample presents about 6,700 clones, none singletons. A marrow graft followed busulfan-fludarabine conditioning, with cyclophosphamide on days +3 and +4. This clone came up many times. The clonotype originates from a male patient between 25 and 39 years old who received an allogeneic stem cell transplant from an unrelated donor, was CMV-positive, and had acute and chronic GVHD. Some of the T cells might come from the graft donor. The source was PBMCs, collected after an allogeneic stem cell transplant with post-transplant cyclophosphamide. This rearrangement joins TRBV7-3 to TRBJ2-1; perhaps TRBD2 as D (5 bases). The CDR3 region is CASSFYYGGRYEQFF. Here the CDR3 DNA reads TGTGCCAGCAGCTTTTATTATGGAGGCAGGTATGAGCAGTTCTTC.